These 20 T cell receptor beta chains were all obtained from the same sample, sequenced in a study of patients and donors after allogeneic stem cell transplantation. TCRdb independently ran MiXCR on the RT-PCR reads; one entry per CDR3 protein. The table lists fewer than 500,000 distinct CDR3 sequences, 16% of them singletons. Material: blood, either unsorted or a sorted T cell fraction (not recorded which). The receptors stem from a human donor who was either an allogeneic HSCT recipient or a stem cell or donor lymphocyte infusion donor (not recorded which). It is not recorded whose cells these are; they may come from a transplant donor.

The chain combines TRBV5-1 with TRBJ1-2; 11 bases are shared with TRBD1. The CDR3 length is 15 residues. Germline trimming cut 3 bases from V and 4 bases from J; bases unmatched to any gene: 5. Germline CDR1 reads SGHRS; CDR2 reads YFSETQ. CDR3 bases: TGCGCCAGCAGCTCCGACGGGACAGGGGGCTATGGCTACACCTTC. This sequence encodes CASSSDGTGGYGYTF.

This clonotype was seen repeatedly, ten times or more. This rearrangement joins TRBV7-9 to TRBJ1-1, with D maybe TRBD1 (5 bases). Germline loops: CDR1 SEHNR, CDR2 FQNEAQ (reference sequence). This CDR3 is 12 amino acids long. The V end lost 5 bases, the J end lost 1 base, and 5 bases lay between the germline ends. CDR3 sequence (DNA): TGTGCCAGCAGCGGGGGGAACACTGAAGCTTTCTTT. As protein: CASSGGNTEAFF.

The sample holds a few counts of this clonotype. V and J are TRBV20-1 and TRBJ2-2; D is possibly TRBD1 (6 bases). V shed 3 bases and J shed 5 bases, with 13 bases lying between them. This CDR3 has 14 amino acids. The germline CDR1 and CDR2 sequences are DFQATT and SNEGSKA (reference sequence). CDR3 nucleotides: TGCAGTGCTAGGGGGGCCTTTGAAACCGGGGAGCTGTTTTTT. Amino acids: CSARGAFETGELFF.

The rearrangement joins TRBV7-3 to TRBJ2-1; D unresolved. Germline values: CDR1 SGHTA, CDR2 FQGTGA. The V end lost 3 bases, the J end lost 0 bases, and 9 bases lay between the germline ends. The CDR3 contains 15 residues. The CDR3 DNA is TGTGCCAGCAGCTTCAACCCGAGCTCCTACAATGAGCAGTTCTTC. Residues: CASSFNPSSYNEQFF.

This clonotype was seen many times. The V gene is TRBV5-1, the J gene TRBJ2-5, with 7 bases identical to TRBD1. The CDR3 sequence is 14 residues long. CDR1 is SGHRS, CDR2 YFSETQ, per germline. With V trimmed by 1 base and J by 4 bases, 4 bases remained unmatched. CDR3 nucleotide sequence: TGCGCCAGCAGCTTGCGACAGGGCGGAGAGACCCAGTACTTC. Amino acid sequence: CASSLRQGGETQYF.

The V call is TRBV2, the J call TRBJ2-1; possibly TRBD2 for D (6 bases). Germline lookup yields CDR1 SNHLY and CDR2 FYNNEI. The germline V and J ends were trimmed by 10 bases and 7 bases, with 20 bases remaining between them. There are 14 residues in the CDR3. DNA of the CDR3: TGTGCCACCCGGGGAGGCCTGCGTCGTAATGAGCAGTTCTTC. Translating it yields CATRGGLRRNEQFF.

J is TRBJ2-5 and V is TRBV24-1, with 7 bases that match TRBD2. The V gene end was trimmed by 3 bases and the J gene end by 5 bases; junction bases not matched to a gene: 11. The CDR3 has 16 residues. Germline CDR1 reads KGHDR; CDR2 reads SFDVKD. The CDR3 nucleotides are TGTGCCACCAGTGATAAGGCGGGGGACCGTCGGGAGACCCAGTACTTC. Translation gives CATSDKAGDRRETQYF.

A few counts support this clonotype. The gene calls are TRBV7-3 and TRBJ1-1; possible D gene TRBD1, 6 bases. CDR3 size: 16 residues. The V gene's germline CDR1 is SGHTA and CDR2 FQGTGA. The V end was cut by 4 bases, the J end by 1 base, with 16 bases between. The CDR3 reads CASSCRWGAGNTEAFF. The DNA for the CDR3 is TGTGCCAGCAGCTGCCGATGGGGGGCTGGGAACACTGAAGCTTTCTTT. Full variable domain (rest looked up from reference TRBV7-3 and TRBJ1-1): GAGVSQTPSNKVTEKGKYVELRCDPISGHTALYWYRQSLGQGPEFLIYFQGTGAADDSGLPNDRFFAVRPEGSVSTLKIQRTERGDSAVYLCASSCRWGAGNTEAFFGQGTRLTVV.

This clonotype was counted only a few times. V usage is TRBV21-1 and J usage is TRBJ1-2. TRBV21-1 corresponds to a pseudogene. This CDR3 spans 12 amino acids. The CDR3 reads CASRGIRGGYTF. CDR3 coding DNA: TGTGCCAGCCGCGGGATAAGGGGTGGCTACACCTTC.

This clonotype was counted only a few times. The chain links TRBV19 to TRBJ2-7; 11 nucleotides align to TRBD2. This CDR3 comprises 15 residues. V trimming: 5 bases; J trimming: 6 bases; junction bases outside the gene matches: 9. The V gene's germline CDR1 is LNHDA and CDR2 SQIVND (reference sequence). The CDR3 sequence is CASSSGTSGMGEQYF. Written as DNA, the CDR3 is TGTGCCAGTAGTTCCGGGACTAGCGGAATGGGCGAGCAGTACTTC.

This clonotype was seen many times. The chain is built from TRBV12-3 or TRBV12-4 and TRBJ2-1; D is possibly TRBD1 or TRBD2 (7 bases each). V lost 6 bases and J lost 7, with 19 bases in between. The CDR3 totals 15 residues. This chain's CDR3 is CASSPNQGGRNEQFF. The CDR3 region has the DNA TGTGCCAGCAGCCCGAATCAGGGGGGGAGAAATGAGCAGTTCTTC.

This clonotype was seen many times. V gene TRBV12-3 or TRBV12-4 combines with J gene TRBJ2-2; tentatively, D is TRBD1 (5 bases). The CDR3 loop spans 15 amino acids. V shed 3 bases and J shed 2 bases, with 10 bases lying between them. CDR3 in amino acids: CASSLLDTNTGELFF. The CDR3 coding sequence is TGTGCCAGCAGTTTGTTGGACACAAACACCGGGGAGCTGTTTTTT.

V and J are TRBV7-9 and TRBJ2-7; 9 nucleotides match TRBD2. Per the germline V gene, CDR1 is SEHNR and CDR2 is FQNEAQ (reference sequence). This CDR3 has 15 amino acids. V lost 5 bases, J lost 3 bases, and 8 bases stayed unmatched. In DNA, the CDR3 is TGTGCCAGCAGCGTCGGACTAGCGAAATACTACGAGCAGTACTTC. Translation gives CASSVGLAKYYEQYF.

A few counts support this clonotype. CDR3: CASSPRGPIGTEAFF. CDR3 sequence (DNA): TGTGCCAGCAGCCCAAGGGGACCTATAGGGACTGAAGCTTTCTTT. The chain employs TRBV7-6 and TRBJ1-1; possible D gene TRBD1, 5 bases. Germline CDR1 reads SGHVS; CDR2 reads FNYEAQ. Between the trimmed V and J ends, which lost 5 bases and 5 bases, there was a span of 18 bases. This CDR3 region has 15 residues.

The chain uses TRBV6-5 and TRBJ1-2, with 7 positions matching TRBD1. The germline V gene encodes CDR1 MNHEY and CDR2 SVGAGI. Germline trimming cut 0 bases from V and 1 base from J; bases unmatched to any gene: 8. The CDR3 runs to 17 residues. The CDR3 DNA sequence: TGTGCCAGCAGTTACTCAGGAGGGGGCGGTTTTAACTATGGCTACACCTTC. It translates to CASSYSGGGGFNYGYTF.

The CDR3 region is CASTPRRKGEFEETQYF. CDR3 sequence (DNA): TGTGCCAGCACCCCGCGGAGGAAAGGGGAATTCGAAGAGACCCAGTACTTC. The genes are TRBV12-3 or TRBV12-4 and TRBJ2-5, with D perhaps TRBD1 or TRBD2 (5 bases each). V lost 7 bases to trimming and J lost 3 bases, with 24 bases between them. The CDR3 is 17 residues long.

The sample holds a few counts of this clonotype. The genes are TRBV10-3 and TRBJ2-1; 8 nucleotides agree with TRBD1. This CDR3 is built from 12 residues. The junction had 6 bases not matched to a gene; V was cut back by 10 bases and J by 7 bases. Germline V gene data show CDR1 as ENHRY and CDR2 as SYGVKD. CDR3: CATGQVTNEQFF. The CDR3 bases are TGTGCCACGGGACAGGTAACAAATGAGCAGTTCTTC.

The table lists this clonotype with a few counts. As DNA, the CDR3 is TGTGCCAGCAGCTTATTAGTTTCTGTCATAAGCTCTGGGGCCAACGTCCTGACTTTC. This translates into CASSLLVSVISSGANVLTF. The genes are TRBV11-2 and TRBJ2-6; D remains unclear. V lost 2 bases and J 0 bases, leaving 17 bases between the germline ends. CDR3 length: 19 residues. Germline lookup yields CDR1 SGHAT and CDR2 FQNNGV.

V is TRBV3-1 and J is TRBJ2-5; D is possibly TRBD2 (6 bases). The CDR3 is made up of 18 amino acids. The germline V and J ends were trimmed by 2 bases and 3 bases, with 22 bases remaining between them. Germline values: CDR1 LGHDT, CDR2 YNNKEL (reference sequence). CDR3 nucleotide sequence: TGTGCCAGCAGCCAATTCCTGGGGTCCAGGGAGGATGAAGAGACCCAGTACTTC. Its protein product is CASSQFLGSREDEETQYF.

This chain uses TRBV7-2 with TRBJ2-7, with a tentative D call TRBD1 (6 bases). Germline V gives CDR1 SGHTA, CDR2 FQGNSA. This CDR3 region has 17 residues. V was pared by 3 bases and J by 7 bases, with 25 bases between. CDR3 sequence reads: CASSFPPWTDLYGEQYF. The CDR3, as DNA: TGTGCCAGCAGCTTCCCGCCTTGGACAGACCTTTATGGTGAGCAGTACTTC.